The present entry profiles one T cell receptor beta chain with its context. Its antigen is unknown. The germline V gene encodes CDR1 SGHTA and CDR2 FQGTGA. Deletions cut 2 bases from V and 2 bases from J, with 6 bases between. The CDR3 runs 13 residues. RNA transcripts served as the template for amplifying TCR beta CDR3 regions. The HTBI primer set drove a first-round RT-PCR of the TCR CDR3. MiXCR was run by TCRdb on the multiplex PCR reads, yielding one entry per CDR3 protein. The table has a few hundred thousand distinct CDR3 sequences, around 23% seen once. The sample belongs to a study of T cells in Graves' hyperthyroidism and ophthalmopathy. Study overall: Before treatment of any kind, peripheral blood was taken at initial diagnosis. Study-level results: Ophthalmopathy was distinguished from stable hyperthyroidism by 13 V-J signatures. Most thyroid-expanded clonotypes above 0.001 were also found in blood.

This TCR was recovered from a woman in her forties or fifties with Graves' hyperthyroidism. The chain couples TRBV7-3 to TRBJ2-5, with D unclear. The source material was blood. CDR3 sequence: CASSLLVQETQYF. The CDR3 DNA reads as TGTGCCAGCAGCTTACTGGTTCAAGAGACCCAGTACTTC.